This is a list of T cell receptor beta chains from one sample in a study of T cell responses to AZD1222 COVID-19 vaccine. Here immunoSEQ multiplex PCR was the method, and the copy in TCRdb shows in-frame clones only, minus some. The sample includes about 100,000 clones, around 90% seen only once; the top ten take under 2%. Material: peripheral blood, obtained on day 0 of AZD1222 vaccination. These receptors originate from an adult in good health. Both conserved end residues are part of each CDR3. The D gene is left open where the match is weak. Size is stated for part of the rows, as once, few or many counts, or as a class when the clone is expanded.

-	-	TRBV29-1	TRBJ2-1	CSVEDVAYNEQFF
-	-	TRBV19	TRBJ2-7	CASSISVSGEQYF
-	-	TRBV19	TRBJ2-1	CAIGRDRGHEQFF
-	TRBD1	TRBV19	TRBJ2-1	CASTPGTGFNEQFF
-	-	TRBV21-1	TRBJ1-5	CASSPGSYGNQPQHF
once	-	TRBV18	TRBJ2-3	CASSRLADTDTQYF
-	-	TRBV28	TRBJ1-3	CASSPGGNTIYF
-	-	TRBV5-1	TRBJ1-3	CASRGTMNGNTIYF
-	-	TRBV19	TRBJ2-7	CASSIGTAYEQYF
-	-	TRBV12-3/TRBV12-4	TRBJ1-5	CASSLDGTAAQHF
few	-	TRBV2	TRBJ2-7	CASSTDPAYYEQYF
-	-	TRBV29-1	TRBJ2-1	CSVETDSSYNEQFF
few	-	TRBV7-8	TRBJ1-3	CASSPQGSGNTIYF
few	-	TRBV12-3/TRBV12-4	TRBJ2-7	CASSLLVGYEQYF
-	-	TRBV6-1	TRBJ2-7	CASSEAVGLGDYEQYF
-	-	TRBV6-5	TRBJ1-1	CASSYSVRPMNTEAFF